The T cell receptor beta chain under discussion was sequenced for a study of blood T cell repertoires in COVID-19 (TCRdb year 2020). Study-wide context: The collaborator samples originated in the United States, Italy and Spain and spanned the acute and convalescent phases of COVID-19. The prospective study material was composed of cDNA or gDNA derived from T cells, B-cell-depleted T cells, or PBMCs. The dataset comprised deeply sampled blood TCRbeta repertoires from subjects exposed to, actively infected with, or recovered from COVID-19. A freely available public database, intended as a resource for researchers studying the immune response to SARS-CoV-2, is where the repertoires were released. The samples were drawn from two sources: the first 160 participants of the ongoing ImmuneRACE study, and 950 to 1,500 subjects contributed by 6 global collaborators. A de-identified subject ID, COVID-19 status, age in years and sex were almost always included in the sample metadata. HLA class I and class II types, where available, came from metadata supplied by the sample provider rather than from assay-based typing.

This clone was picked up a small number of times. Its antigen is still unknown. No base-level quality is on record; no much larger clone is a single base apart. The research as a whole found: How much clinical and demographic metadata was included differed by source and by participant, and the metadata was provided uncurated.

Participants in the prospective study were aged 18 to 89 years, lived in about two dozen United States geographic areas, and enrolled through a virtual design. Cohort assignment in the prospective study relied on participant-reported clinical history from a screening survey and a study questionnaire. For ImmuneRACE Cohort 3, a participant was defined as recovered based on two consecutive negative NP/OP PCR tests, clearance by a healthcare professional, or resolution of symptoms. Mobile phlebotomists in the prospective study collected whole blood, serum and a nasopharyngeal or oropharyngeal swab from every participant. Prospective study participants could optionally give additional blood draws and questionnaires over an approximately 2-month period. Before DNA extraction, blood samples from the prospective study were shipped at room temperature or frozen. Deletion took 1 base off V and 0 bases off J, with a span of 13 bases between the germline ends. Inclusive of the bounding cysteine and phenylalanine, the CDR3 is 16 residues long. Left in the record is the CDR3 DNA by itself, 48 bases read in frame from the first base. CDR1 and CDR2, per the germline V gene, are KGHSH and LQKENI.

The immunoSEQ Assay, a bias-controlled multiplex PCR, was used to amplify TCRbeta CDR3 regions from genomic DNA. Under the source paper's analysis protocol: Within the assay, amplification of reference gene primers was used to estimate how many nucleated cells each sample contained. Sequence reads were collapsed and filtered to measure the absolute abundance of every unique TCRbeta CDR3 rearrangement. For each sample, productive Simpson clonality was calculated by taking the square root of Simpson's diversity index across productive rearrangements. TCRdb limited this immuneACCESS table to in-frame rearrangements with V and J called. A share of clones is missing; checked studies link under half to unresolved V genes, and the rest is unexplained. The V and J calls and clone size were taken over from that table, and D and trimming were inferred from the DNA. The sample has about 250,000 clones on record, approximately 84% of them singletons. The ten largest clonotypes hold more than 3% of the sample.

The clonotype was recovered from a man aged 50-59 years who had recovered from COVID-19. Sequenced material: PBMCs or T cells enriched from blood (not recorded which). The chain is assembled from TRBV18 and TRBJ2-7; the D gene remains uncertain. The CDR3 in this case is CASSPRWPSDSYEQYF. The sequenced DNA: TGTGCCAGCTCACCACGGTGGCCTTCCGACTCCTACGAGCAGTACTTC.